This T cell receptor beta chain was captured by sequencing in a study of OX40 agonist ivuxolimab in advanced cancers. Study-wide background: Two cutaneous melanoma patients and one hepatocellular carcinoma patient, three in all, had partial responses. Overall study results and limits: In CD8+ T cells, expanded clones were on average more numerous than in CD4+.

The CDR3 loop spans 15 amino acids. Germline V gene lookup returns CDR1 MDHEN and CDR2 SYDVKM. V was trimmed by 2 bases and J by 5 bases, leaving 13 bases between them. Generated by immunoSEQ multiplex PCR, the TCRdb table keeps only in-frame clones and is missing some. This sample yields roughly 80,000 clones, of which roughly 84% are seen a single time; 0.32% belongs to the top ten. With regard to this clone: The antigen remains undetermined.

This rearrangement joins TRBV28 to TRBJ1-5; D is undetermined. The starting material was CD4+ or CD8+ T cells sorted from blood, obtained in a trial of the OX40 agonist ivuxolimab. The TCR originated in an adult with an advanced solid tumor such as melanoma, head and neck, liver or kidney cancer. CDR3 protein: CASSLIGRRDQPQHF. CDR3 DNA sequence: TGTGCCAGCAGTTTAATAGGCAGGAGGGATCAGCCCCAGCATTTT.